Sequencing of this T cell receptor (beta chain) was carried out in a study of vaccination and CD4 T cells after COVID-19. CD4+ T cells that had been cultured provided DNA sequenced with the Oncomine TCR Beta short-read assay. Cultures of CD4+ T cells served as the source for extracting genomic DNA. TCRdb passed the PCR reads through MiXCR, listing each CDR3 protein once. The table shows some 11,000 distinct CDR3 sequences, with 77% occurring only once. To note about this clonotype: Its antigen remains unidentified.

Germline CDR1 and CDR2: MNHNS and SASEGT. V was trimmed by 6 bases and J by 0 bases, leaving 12 bases between them. The CDR3 covers 14 residues. The treatment denotes: approximately nine-day PBMC culture with coronavirus spike peptide pools or control peptides (ViraFEST assay). The sequencing input was CD4+ T cells from blood, cultured in vitro. The J gene is TRBJ2-7, the V gene TRBV6-1; TRBD2 might be the D (5 bases). This clonotype was sampled from a human donor who had recovered from COVID-19. The DNA of the CDR3 is TGTGCCAGCAGCCATCCGGGATACTCCTACGAGCAGTACTTC. Its protein product is CASSHPGYSYEQYF.